This T cell receptor (beta chain) was identified during a study of Graves' ophthalmopathy and Graves' hyperthyroidism. Amplification targeted the TCR beta CDR3 regions, with RNA transcripts as the source material. First-round RT-PCR used HTBI primers; second-round multiplex PCR followed. TCRdb called the multiplex PCR reads again in MiXCR, with one record for every CDR3 protein. The sample consists of fewer than 650,000 distinct CDR3 sequences, about 24% of them appearing once. For this clonotype: The antigen is unknown.

Study findings and constraints: Most clonotypes expanded in thyroid above 0.001 frequency were present in blood too. A model of 13 signatures distinguished ophthalmopathy from stable hyperthyroidism at roughly 86% sensitivity and 70% to 84% specificity.

J gave up 0 bases and V 5 bases, and 2 bases lay outside the gene matches. Germline V gives CDR1 ENHRY, CDR2 SYGVKD. The CDR3 sequence is 14 residues long. This sequence joins TRBV10-3 and TRBJ2-7, with 9 bases lining up with TRBD1. The sequence came from a woman aged 18-35 years with stable Graves' hyperthyroidism. Some clones in this sample may be carry-over from other donors' samples. Sequencing was done on a sample of peripheral blood. The CDR3, as DNA: TGTGCCATCAGTTGGGACAGGGTCTCCTACGAGCAGTACTTC. Amino acids: CAISWDRVSYEQYF.